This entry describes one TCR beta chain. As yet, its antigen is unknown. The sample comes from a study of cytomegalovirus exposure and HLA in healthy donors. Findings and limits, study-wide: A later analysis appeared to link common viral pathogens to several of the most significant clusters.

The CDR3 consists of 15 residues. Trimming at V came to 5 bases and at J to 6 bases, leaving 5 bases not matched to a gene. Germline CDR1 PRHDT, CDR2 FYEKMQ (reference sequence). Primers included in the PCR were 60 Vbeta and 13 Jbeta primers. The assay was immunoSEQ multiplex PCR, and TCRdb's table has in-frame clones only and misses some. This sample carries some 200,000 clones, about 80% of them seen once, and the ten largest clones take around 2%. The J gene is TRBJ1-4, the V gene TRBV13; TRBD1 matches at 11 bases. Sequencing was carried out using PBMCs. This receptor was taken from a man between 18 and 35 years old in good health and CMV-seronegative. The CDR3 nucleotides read TGTGCCAGCAGCCAAGCGGGACAGGGGGATGAAAAACTGTTTTTT. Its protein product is CASSQAGQGDEKLFF.